The rows below give T cell receptor beta chains drawn from one sample of a study of T cells after yellow fever vaccination. TCRdb fed the 5' RACE reads into MiXCR, producing one record per CDR3 protein. The top ten clones hold just under 15% of a sample with 610,000 or so distinct CDR3 sequences, approximately 13% of them seen once. The source material was PBMCs, sampled on the day of the yellow fever booster vaccination. The receptors were sampled from a man under 40 who received the YFV17D yellow fever vaccine. Both conserved end residues are part of each CDR3. The order of the fields is V gene, J gene, clone size, D gene, CDR3 DNA, CDR3 protein. The D gene is left open where the match is weak. Clone size is shown for a subset of rows, as once, few, many or a class of expanded clone.

>TRBV6-5|TRBJ2-1|few|TRBD1
TGTGCCAGCAAAACCGGACAGGGTGAGCAGTTCTTC
CASKTGQGEQFF
>TRBV11-3|TRBJ2-3|-|TRBD2
TGTGCCAGCAGCACAGGGACTAGCGGGAGGCGAGATACGCAGTATTTT
CASSTGTSGRRDTQYF
>TRBV5-4|TRBJ2-3|-|TRBD2
TGTGCCAGCAGCTACCGTTCCGGGACTATAGTATCCGATACGCAGTATTTT
CASSYRSGTIVSDTQYF
>TRBV29-1|TRBJ2-3|many|-
TGCAGCGTTGTTCAGGGTGCAGATACGCAGTATTTT
CSVVQGADTQYF
>TRBV6-1|TRBJ1-3|few|-
TGTGCCAGCACAGCCGGGGCCAAGGGTATTATCAACACCATATATTTT
CASTAGAKGIINTIYF
>TRBV9|TRBJ2-1|-|TRBD2
TGTGCCAGCAGCGTAAGGGCGGGAGTCAATGAGCAGTTCTTC
CASSVRAGVNEQFF
>TRBV9|TRBJ2-7|few|-
TGTGCCAGCAGCGTAGTGGACAGTTCTACCTACGAGCAGTACTTC
CASSVVDSSTYEQYF
>TRBV6-2/TRBV6-3|TRBJ2-7|-|TRBD2
TGTGCCATAGGAGCGGGGTCTGCGAGACTACGCGAGCAGTACTTC
CAIGAGSARLREQYF
>TRBV7-2|TRBJ2-5|few|-
TGTGCCAGCAGATCAAGCAAGACCCAGTACTTC
CASRSSKTQYF
>TRBV7-2|TRBJ2-2|-|-
TGTGCCAGCAGCTCCTACCTAGGTGGCACCGGGGAGCTGTTTTTT
CASSSYLGGTGELFF
>TRBV7-2|TRBJ2-1|many|TRBD1
TGTGCCAGCAGCTACGCGGCGGGGACAGGGTACAATGAGCAGTTCTTC
CASSYAAGTGYNEQFF
>TRBV19|TRBJ1-6|-|-
TGTGCCAGTAACACGAGGGCGGATAATTCACCCCTCCACTTT
CASNTRADNSPLHF